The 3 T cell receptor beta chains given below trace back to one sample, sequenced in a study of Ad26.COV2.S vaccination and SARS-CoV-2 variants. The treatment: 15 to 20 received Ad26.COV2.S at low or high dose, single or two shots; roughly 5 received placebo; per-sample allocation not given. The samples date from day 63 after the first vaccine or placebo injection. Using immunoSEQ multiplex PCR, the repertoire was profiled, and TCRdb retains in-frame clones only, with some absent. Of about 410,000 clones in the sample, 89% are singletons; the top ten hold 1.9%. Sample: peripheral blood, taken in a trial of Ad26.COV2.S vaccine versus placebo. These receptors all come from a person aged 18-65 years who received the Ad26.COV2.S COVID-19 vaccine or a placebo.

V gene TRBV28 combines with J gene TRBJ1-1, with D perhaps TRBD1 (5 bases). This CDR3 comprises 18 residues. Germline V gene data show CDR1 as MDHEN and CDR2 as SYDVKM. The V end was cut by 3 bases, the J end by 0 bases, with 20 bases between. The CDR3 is CASSFPTTGLQVNTEAFF. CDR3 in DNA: TGTGCCAGCAGTTTTCCCACCACAGGTCTTCAAGTGAACACTGAAGCTTTCTTT. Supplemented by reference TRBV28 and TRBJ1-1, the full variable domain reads DVKVTQSSRYLVKRTGEKVFLECVQDMDHENMFWYRQDPGLGLRLIYFSYDVKMKEKGDIPEGYSVSREKKERFSLILESASTNQTSMYLCASSFPTTGLQVNTEAFFGQGTRLTVV.

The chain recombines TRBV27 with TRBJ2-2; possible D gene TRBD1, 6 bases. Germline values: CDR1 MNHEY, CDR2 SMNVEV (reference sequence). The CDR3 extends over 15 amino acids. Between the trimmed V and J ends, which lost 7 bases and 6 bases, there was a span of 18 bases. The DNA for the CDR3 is TGTGCCAGCACGAACGACAGGATCAACGCCGGGGAGCTGTTTTTT. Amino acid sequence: CASTNDRINAGELFF.

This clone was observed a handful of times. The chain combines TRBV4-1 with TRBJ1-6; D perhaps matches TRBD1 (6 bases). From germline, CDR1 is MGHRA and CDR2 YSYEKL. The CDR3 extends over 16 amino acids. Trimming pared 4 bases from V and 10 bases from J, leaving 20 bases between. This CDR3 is CASSPPGKQGNSPLHF. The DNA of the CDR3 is TGCGCCAGCAGCCCACCAGGCAAACAGGGTAACTCACCCCTCCACTTT.